The 5 T cell receptor beta chains below come from one sample, sequenced in a study of blood T cell repertoires in COVID-19. Measured with immunoSEQ multiplex PCR; TCRdb has only the in-frame clones, and not every one. The sample lists under 55,000 clones, more than 75% seen once, with almost 4% in the top ten. The sample was peripheral blood. These receptors originate from a human donor in a cohort sampled during active COVID-19.

The chain employs TRBV6-6 and TRBJ1-2; unclear D gene. This CDR3 has 14 residues. V was trimmed by 5 bases and J by 4 bases, leaving 14 bases between them. Germline CDR1 is MNHNY and CDR2 is SVGAGI (reference sequence). The CDR3 sequence: CASSATSGSYGYTF. The CDR3 DNA sequence: TGTGCCAGCAGTGCCACCTCGGGGAGCTATGGCTACACCTTC.

V usage is TRBV5-6 and J usage is TRBJ1-5, with 7 positions matching TRBD1. The CDR3 runs 15 residues. From germline, CDR1 is SGHDT and CDR2 YYEEEE. J was trimmed by 0 bases and V by 4 bases; bases with no gene match: 4. The CDR3 bases are TGTGCCAGCAGCAGGGGACAGAATAGCAATCAGCCCCAGCATTTT. Translation gives CASSRGQNSNQPQHF.

The chain joins TRBV5-5 to TRBJ1-4, with TRBD1 identical over 7 bases. This CDR3 is 16 amino acids long. Germline V gives CDR1 SGHKS, CDR2 YYEKEE (reference sequence). After removal of 4 bases from V and 8 bases from J, the junction contained 14 bases not matched to a gene. CDR3 residues: CASSRMIDRAREKLFF. DNA of the CDR3: TGTGCCAGCAGCCGAATGATAGACAGGGCCCGAGAAAAACTGTTTTTT.

This clone was seen only a few times. The chain links TRBV1 to TRBJ1-1; the table's D call, TRBD1, was not checked against the DNA. TRBV1 constitutes a pseudogene. The length of the CDR3 is 16 residues. The CDR3 reads CTSSHLNRGPDTEAFF. The DNA of the CDR3 is TGCACCAGCAGCCATCTAAACAGGGGGCCGGACACTGAAGCTTTCTTT.

This chain uses TRBV29-1 with TRBJ2-7; 11 nucleotides align to TRBD2. The CDR3 is 14 residues long. CDR1 and CDR2 from the germline V gene are SQVTM and ANQGSEA. V was pared by 2 bases and J by 6 bases, with 6 bases of the junction left unmatched. CDR3 in DNA: TGCAGCGTTGAACCCGGGACTAGCGGCCGCGAGCAGTACTTC. Its protein is CSVEPGTSGREQYF.